This T cell receptor (beta chain) was retrieved from a study of OX40 agonist ivuxolimab in advanced cancers. Across the study: Participants averaged roughly 60 years of age (range 23 to 79) and were less than 85% male. It was permissible to have had prior anti-PD-1, anti-PD-L1 or anti-CTLA-4 therapy, and about 40% had some. Partial responses, seen in three patients, involved one hepatocellular carcinoma and two cutaneous melanomas.

CDR3 length equals 16 residues. CDR1 and CDR2 from the germline V gene are LNHDA and SQIVND (reference sequence). Trimming pared 7 bases from V and 3 bases from J, leaving 21 bases between. The assay was immunoSEQ multiplex PCR, and TCRdb's table has in-frame clones only and misses some. Of more than 65,000 clones detected, approximately 81% appear once; the ten largest clones hold under 0.9%. Points on this clone: Its target is unknown.

General study points: Dosing at 0.1 to 3.0 mg/kg was accompanied by clonal expansion of CD4+ and CD8+ blood T cells by week 6.

The chain joins TRBV19 to TRBJ1-2, with D perhaps TRBD1 (5 bases). The origin of this receptor is an adult with an advanced solid tumor such as melanoma, head and neck, liver or kidney cancer. The sequenced sample was CD4+ or CD8+ T cells sorted from blood, obtained in a trial of the OX40 agonist ivuxolimab. CDR3 sequence reads: CASTGRRGGSDYGYTF. In nucleotides, the CDR3 is TGTGCCAGTACCGGCCGGCGTGGGGGGAGTGACTATGGCTACACCTTC. Using reference TRBV19 and TRBJ1-2 for the parts outside the CDR3, the full variable domain is DGGITQSPKYLFRKEGQNVTLSCEQNLNHDAMYWYRQDPGQGLRLIYYSQIVNDFQKGDIAEGYSVSREKKESFPLTVTSAQKNPTAFYLCASTGRRGGSDYGYTFGSGTRLTVV.